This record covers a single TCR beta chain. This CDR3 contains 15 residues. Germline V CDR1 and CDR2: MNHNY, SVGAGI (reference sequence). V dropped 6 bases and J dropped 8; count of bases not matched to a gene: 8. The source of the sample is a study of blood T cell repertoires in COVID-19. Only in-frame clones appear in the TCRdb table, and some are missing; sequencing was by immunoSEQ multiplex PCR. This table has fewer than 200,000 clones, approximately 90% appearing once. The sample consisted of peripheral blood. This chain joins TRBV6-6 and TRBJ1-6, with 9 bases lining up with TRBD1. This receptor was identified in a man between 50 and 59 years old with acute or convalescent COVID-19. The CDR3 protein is CASRNPGQGHSPLHF. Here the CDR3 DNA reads TGTGCCAGCAGGAACCCGGGACAGGGACATTCACCCCTCCACTTT.